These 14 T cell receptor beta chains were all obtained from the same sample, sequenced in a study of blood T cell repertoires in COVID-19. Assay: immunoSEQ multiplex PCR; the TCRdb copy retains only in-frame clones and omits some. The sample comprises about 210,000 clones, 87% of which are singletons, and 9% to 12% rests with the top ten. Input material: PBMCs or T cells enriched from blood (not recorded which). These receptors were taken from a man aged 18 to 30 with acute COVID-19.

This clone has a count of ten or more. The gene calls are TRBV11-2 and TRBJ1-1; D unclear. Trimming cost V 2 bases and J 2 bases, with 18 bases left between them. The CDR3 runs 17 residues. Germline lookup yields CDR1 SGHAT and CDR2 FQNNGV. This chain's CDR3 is CASSLKWRGRLNTEAFF. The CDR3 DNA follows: TGTGCCAGCAGCTTAAAGTGGAGAGGGAGGCTAAACACTGAAGCTTTCTTT.

CDR3 protein: CASSRPGVGSYEQYF. DNA for the CDR3: TGTGCCAGCAGCCGACCGGGGGTTGGCTCCTACGAGCAGTACTTC. V and J are TRBV11-3 and TRBJ2-7; a weak D match, TRBD2 (6 bases). Germline loops: CDR1 SGHNT, CDR2 YENEEA. With 5 bases removed from V and 0 bases from J, the gap between germline ends came to 14 bases. This CDR3 is 15 amino acids long.

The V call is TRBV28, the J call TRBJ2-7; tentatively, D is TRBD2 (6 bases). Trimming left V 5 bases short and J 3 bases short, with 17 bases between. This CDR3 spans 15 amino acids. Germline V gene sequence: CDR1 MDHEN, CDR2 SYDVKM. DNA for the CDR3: TGTGCCAGCAGTCATAGCACCCCGGGACTCTACGAGCAGTACTTC. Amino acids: CASSHSTPGLYEQYF.

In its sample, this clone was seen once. For the CDR3, the DNA is TGTGCCAGCAGCCCCGCACAACAGGGGAGAGATACGCAGTATTTT. Amino acid sequence: CASSPAQQGRDTQYF. The chain links TRBV5-4 to TRBJ2-3; 7 nucleotides agree with TRBD1. Germline trimming cut 4 bases from V and 5 bases from J; bases unmatched to any gene: 10. This CDR3 is 15 amino acids long. The germline V gene encodes CDR1 SGHNT and CDR2 YYREEE (reference sequence).

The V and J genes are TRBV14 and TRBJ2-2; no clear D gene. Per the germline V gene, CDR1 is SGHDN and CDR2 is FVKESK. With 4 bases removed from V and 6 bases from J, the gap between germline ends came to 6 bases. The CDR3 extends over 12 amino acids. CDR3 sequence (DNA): TGTGCCAGCAGCCTCTTTGCCGGGGAGCTGTTTTTT. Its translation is CASSLFAGELFF.

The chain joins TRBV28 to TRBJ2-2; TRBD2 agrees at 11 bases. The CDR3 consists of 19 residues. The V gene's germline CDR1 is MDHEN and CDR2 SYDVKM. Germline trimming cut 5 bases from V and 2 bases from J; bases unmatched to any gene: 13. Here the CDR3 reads CASSPLLGLAESNTGELFF. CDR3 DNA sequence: TGTGCCAGCAGTCCGCTTCTGGGACTAGCGGAGTCCAACACCGGGGAGCTGTTTTTT.

The chain's CDR3 is CASSSQGNQPQHF. For the CDR3, the DNA is TGTGCCAGCAGTTCCCAGGGGAATCAGCCCCAGCATTTT. This sequence joins TRBV12-3 or TRBV12-4 and TRBJ1-5, with D perhaps TRBD1 (6 bases). Trimming cost V 4 bases and J 4 bases, with 8 bases left between them. The CDR3 covers 13 residues.

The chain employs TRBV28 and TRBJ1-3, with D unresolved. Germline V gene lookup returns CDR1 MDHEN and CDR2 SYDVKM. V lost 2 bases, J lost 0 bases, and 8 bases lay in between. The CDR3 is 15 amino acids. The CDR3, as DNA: TGTGCCAGCAGTTTAGACCGGGACTCTGGAAACACCATATATTTT. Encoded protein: CASSLDRDSGNTIYF.

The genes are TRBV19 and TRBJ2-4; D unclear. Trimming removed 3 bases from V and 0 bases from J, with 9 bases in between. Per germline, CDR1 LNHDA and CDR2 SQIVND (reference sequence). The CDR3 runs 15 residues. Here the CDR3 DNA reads TGTGCCAGTAGTATTACCAGTCTAGCCAAAAACATTCAGTACTTC. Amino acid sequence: CASSITSLAKNIQYF.

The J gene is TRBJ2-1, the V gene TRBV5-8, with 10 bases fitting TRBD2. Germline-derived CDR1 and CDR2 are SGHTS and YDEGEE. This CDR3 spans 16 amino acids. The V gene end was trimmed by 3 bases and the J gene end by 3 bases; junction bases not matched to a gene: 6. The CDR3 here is CASSYLQREGYNEQFF. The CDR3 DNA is TGTGCCAGCAGCTATCTTCAGCGGGAGGGCTACAATGAGCAGTTCTTC.

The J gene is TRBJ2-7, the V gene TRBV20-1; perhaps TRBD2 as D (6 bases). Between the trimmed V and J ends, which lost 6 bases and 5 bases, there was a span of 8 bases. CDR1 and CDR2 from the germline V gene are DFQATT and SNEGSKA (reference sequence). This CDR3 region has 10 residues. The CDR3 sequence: CSAWEDEQYF. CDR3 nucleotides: TGCAGTGCCTGGGAGGACGAGCAGTACTTC.

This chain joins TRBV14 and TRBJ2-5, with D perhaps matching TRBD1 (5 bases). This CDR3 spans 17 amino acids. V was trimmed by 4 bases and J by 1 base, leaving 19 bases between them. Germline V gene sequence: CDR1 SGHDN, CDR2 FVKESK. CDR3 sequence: CASSPRPRALVQETQYF. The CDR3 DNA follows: TGTGCCAGCAGCCCTCGTCCCAGGGCTCTCGTCCAAGAGACCCAGTACTTC.

CDR3 DNA: TGCGCCAGCAGCCAAGTTATGACTAGGGGGAACACCGGGGAGCTGTTTTTT. It is translated as CASSQVMTRGNTGELFF. This chain uses TRBV4-3 with TRBJ2-2, with a weak D call TRBD2 (6 bases). Per germline, CDR1 LGHNA and CDR2 YSLEER. This CDR3 spans 17 amino acids. Deletions cut 1 base from V and 1 base from J, with 13 bases between.

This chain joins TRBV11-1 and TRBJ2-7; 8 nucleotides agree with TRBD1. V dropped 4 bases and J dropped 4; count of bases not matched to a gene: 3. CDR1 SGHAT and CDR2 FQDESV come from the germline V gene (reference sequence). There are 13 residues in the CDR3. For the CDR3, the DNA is TGTGCCAGCAGCTACACAGGGGGTTACGAGCAGTACTTC. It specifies CASSYTGGYEQYF.